This TCR beta chain was captured by sequencing in a study of blood T cell repertoires in COVID-19. In the study overall: Acute-phase and convalescent COVID-19 samples originated in the United States, Italy and Spain. In each case, the material was cDNA or gDNA derived from T cells, B-cell-depleted T cells, or PBMCs.

Original processing methods: Using reference gene primer amplification, nucleated cell counts were estimated. Profiling relied on immunoSEQ multiplex PCR, and the TCRdb table lists in-frame clones only, not all of them. The V and J calls and clone size come from that table; D and trimming were worked out from the DNA. The table records over 45,000 clones, about four fifths of them present only once. The sample holds one count of this clone. V gave up 0 bases and J gave up 4 bases; unmatched junction bases: 4. CDR3 length: 16 amino acids. CDR1 is MNHEY, CDR2 SMNVEV, per germline (reference sequence). The chain recombines TRBV27 with TRBJ2-7; 12 bases fit TRBD2. The receptor comes from an elderly woman with acute or convalescent COVID-19. The sequenced sample consisted of peripheral blood. The CDR3 sequence is CASSLSTSGRRYEQYF. The CDR3 DNA sequence: TGTGCCAGCAGTTTATCGACTAGCGGGAGAAGGTACGAGCAGTACTTC.